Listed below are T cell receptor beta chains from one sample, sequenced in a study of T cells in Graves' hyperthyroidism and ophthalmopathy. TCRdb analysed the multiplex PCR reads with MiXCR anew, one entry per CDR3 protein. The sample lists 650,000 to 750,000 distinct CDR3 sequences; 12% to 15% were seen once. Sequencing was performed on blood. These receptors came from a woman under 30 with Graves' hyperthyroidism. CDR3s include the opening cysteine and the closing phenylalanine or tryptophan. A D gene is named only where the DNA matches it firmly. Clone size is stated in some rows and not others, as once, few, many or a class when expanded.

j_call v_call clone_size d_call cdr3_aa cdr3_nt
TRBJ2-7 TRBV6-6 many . CASSYSMSAGFREQYF TGTGCCAGCAGTTACTCGATGTCGGCTGGGTTTCGTGAGCAGTACTTC
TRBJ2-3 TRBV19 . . CASSMGRHRSTDTQYF TGTGCCAGTAGTATGGGGCGGCACCGAAGCACAGATACGCAGTATTTT
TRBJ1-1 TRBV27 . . CASSFQIYTEAFF TGTGCCAGCAGTTTCCAGATATACACTGAAGCTTTCTTT
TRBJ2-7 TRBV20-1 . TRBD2 CSARASGSRYEQYF TGCAGTGCTAGGGCTAGCGGGAGTCGTTACGAGCAGTACTTC
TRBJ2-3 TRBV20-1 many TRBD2 CSASISGRTTDTQYF TGCAGTGCATCAATCAGCGGGAGGACCACAGATACGCAGTATTTT
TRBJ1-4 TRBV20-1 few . CSARDWRGRDEKLFF TGCAGTGCTAGAGATTGGCGGGGCCGGGATGAAAAACTGTTTTTT
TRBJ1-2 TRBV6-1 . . CASVQDYGYTF TGTGCCAGCGTACAGGACTATGGCTACACCTTC
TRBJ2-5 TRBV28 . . CATLRDNQETQYF TGTGCCACGCTCCGGGACAACCAAGAGACCCAGTACTTC
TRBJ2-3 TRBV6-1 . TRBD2 CASKAGGGDTQYF TGTGCCAGCAAAGCGGGAGGGGGGGATACGCAGTATTTT
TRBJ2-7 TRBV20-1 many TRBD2 CSARGLGISYEQYF TGCAGTGCCAGGGGACTAGGAATCTCCTACGAGCAGTACTTC
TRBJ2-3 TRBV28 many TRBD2 CASSRSGVGDTQYF TGTGCCAGCAGCCGCAGCGGGGTGGGAGATACGCAGTATTTT
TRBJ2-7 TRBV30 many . CAWSVRAYEQYF TGTGCCTGGAGTGTACGGGCCTACGAGCAGTACTTC
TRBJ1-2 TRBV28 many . CASSLPTGQSKTF TGTGCCAGCAGTTTGCCGACGGGACAATCTAAAACCTTC
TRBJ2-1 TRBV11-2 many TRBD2 CASSFPGLAGLRGHEQFF TGTGCCAGCAGTTTTCCGGGACTAGCGGGGTTAAGGGGGCATGAGCAGTTCTTC
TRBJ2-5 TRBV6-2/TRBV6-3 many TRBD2 CASRGVGGPQETQYF TGTGCCAGCAGAGGAGTGGGAGGGCCGCAAGAGACCCAGTACTTC
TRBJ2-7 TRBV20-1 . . CSATFGTIAYEQYF TGCAGTGCTACTTTCGGGACAATCGCCTACGAGCAGTACTTC
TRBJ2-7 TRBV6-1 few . CASKGRGTNHEQYF TGTGCCAGCAAGGGTCGCGGGACCAATCACGAGCAGTACTTC
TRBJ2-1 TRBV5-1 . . CASSLAEFTAPLKPEQFF TGCGCCAGCAGCTTGGCCGAGTTTACAGCTCCATTAAAACCTGAGCAGTTCTTC
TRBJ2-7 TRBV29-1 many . CSVEDTRASYEQYF TGCAGCGTTGAAGATACCAGGGCTTCCTACGAGCAGTACTTC
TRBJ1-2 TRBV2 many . CASSEESYGYTF TGTGCCAGCAGCGAGGAGAGCTATGGCTACACCTTC
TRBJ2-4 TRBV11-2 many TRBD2 CASSLVSAGGRVAIQYF TGTGCCAGCAGCTTAGTATCGGCGGGAGGGAGGGTGGCCATTCAGTACTTC
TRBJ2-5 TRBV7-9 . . CASSLGDRGLKETQYF TGTGCCAGCAGCTTAGGGGATCGGGGACTCAAAGAGACCCAGTACTTC
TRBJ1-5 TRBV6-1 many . CASSERGNREPQHF TGTGCCAGCAGTGAACGGGGCAACAGGGAGCCCCAGCATTTT
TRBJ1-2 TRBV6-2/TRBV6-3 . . CASSYSGQTDYGYTF TGTGCCAGCAGTTACTCCGGACAGACGGACTATGGCTACACCTTC
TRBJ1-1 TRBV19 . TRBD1 CASKFRGRAEAFF TGTGCCAGTAAGTTCAGGGGGCGTGCTGAAGCTTTCTTT
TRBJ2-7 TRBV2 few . CASTQGLSEQYF TGTGCCAGTACCCAGGGGCTTTCCGAGCAGTACTTC
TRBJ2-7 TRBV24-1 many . CAAGRDSAEQYF TGTGCCGCGGGGCGGGACAGTGCCGAGCAGTACTTC
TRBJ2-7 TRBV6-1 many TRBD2 CASSKTFSGYEQYF TGTGCCAGCAGCAAGACGTTTAGCGGGTACGAGCAGTACTTC
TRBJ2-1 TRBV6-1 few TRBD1 CASLGTGGAGSYNEQFF TGTGCCAGCCTGGGGACAGGGGGCGCAGGGTCCTACAATGAGCAGTTCTTC
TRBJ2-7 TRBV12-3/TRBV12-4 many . CASTQWGASYEQYF TGTGCCAGCACCCAGTGGGGGGCTTCGTACGAGCAGTACTTC
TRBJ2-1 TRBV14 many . CASSQAPSSYNEQFF TGTGCCAGCAGCCAAGCGCCGAGCTCCTACAATGAGCAGTTCTTC
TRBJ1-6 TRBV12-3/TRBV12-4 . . CASRTDYNSPLHF TGTGCCAGCAGAACAGACTATAATTCACCCCTCCACTTT
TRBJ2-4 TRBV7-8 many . CASSRRTRGRENIQYF TGTGCCAGCAGCCGCAGAACCAGGGGAAGGGAAAACATTCAGTACTTC
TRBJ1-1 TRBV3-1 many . CASSQGGVLGYTEAFF TGTGCCAGCAGCCAAGGAGGGGTTCTGGGGTACACTGAAGCTTTCTTT
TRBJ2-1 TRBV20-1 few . CSAKGRETHNEQFF TGCAGTGCTAAAGGTCGGGAGACCCACAATGAGCAGTTCTTC
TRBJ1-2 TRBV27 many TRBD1 CASSWSGQGYGYTF TGTGCCAGCAGTTGGTCCGGACAGGGGTATGGCTACACCTTC
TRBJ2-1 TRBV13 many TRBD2 CASSQASGDNEQFF TGTGCCAGCTCCCAAGCTAGCGGCGACAATGAGCAGTTCTTC
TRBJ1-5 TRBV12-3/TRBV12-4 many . CASSSRGGGQPQHF TGTGCCAGCAGTTCGAGGGGGGGTGGGCAGCCCCAGCATTTT
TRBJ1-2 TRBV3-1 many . CASSQAGSHYGYTF TGTGCCAGCAGCCAAGCTGGCAGCCACTATGGCTACACCTTC
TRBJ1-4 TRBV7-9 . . CASRFDRSNEKLFF TGTGCCAGCAGATTTGACAGGAGCAATGAAAAACTGTTTTTT
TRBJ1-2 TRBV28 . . CASSTISKNYGYTF TGTGCCAGCAGTACAATAAGTAAAAACTATGGCTACACCTTC
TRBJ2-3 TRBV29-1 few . CSVEVNAVDTQYF TGCAGCGTTGAAGTAAACGCGGTCGATACGCAGTATTTT
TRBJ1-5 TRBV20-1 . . CSANGFRDRNQPQHF TGCAGTGCCAATGGTTTCAGGGACCGCAATCAGCCCCAGCATTTT
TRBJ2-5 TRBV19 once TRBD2 CASSIRTSGIGKTQYF TGTGCCAGTAGTATCCGGACTAGCGGGATAGGAAAGACCCAGTACTTC
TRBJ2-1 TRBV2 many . CASSSLEPFTLTDEQFF TGTGCCAGCAGCTCACTGGAGCCCTTCACTCTCACAGATGAGCAGTTCTTC
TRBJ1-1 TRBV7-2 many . CASSLGGTRAGWRNTEAFF TGTGCCAGCAGCTTAGGGGGCACCCGAGCGGGCTGGAGGAACACTGAAGCTTTCTTT
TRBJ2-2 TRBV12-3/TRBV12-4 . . CASRRDGVTGELFF TGTGCCAGCAGGCGGGACGGGGTAACCGGGGAGCTGTTTTTT
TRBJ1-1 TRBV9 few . CASSVAKENTEAFF TGTGCCAGCAGCGTGGCGAAGGAGAACACTGAAGCTTTCTTT